This record covers a single T cell receptor (beta chain). This sample was taken from a study of T cell responses to AZD1222 COVID-19 vaccine. Repertoires were generated with immunoSEQ multiplex PCR, while TCRdb's copy carries only in-frame clones and drops some. Of some 140,000 clones detected, roughly 90% appear once; the ten largest clones hold 5% to 7%. The sequence came from an adult who received the AZD1222 COVID-19 vaccine. This specimen consisted of peripheral blood, obtained 28 days after the second AZD1222 dose.

CDR3: CASSEALAGGPSQETQYF. The DNA of the CDR3 is TGTGCCAGCAGTGAAGCCCTAGCGGGAGGCCCCTCACAAGAGACCCAGTACTTC. This chain joins TRBV2 and TRBJ2-5, with 11 bases matching TRBD2. Germline trimming cut 0 bases from V and 2 bases from J; bases unmatched to any gene: 8. Germline V CDR1 and CDR2: SNHLY, FYNNEI. The CDR3 totals 18 residues.